A selection of T cell receptor beta chains follows, all from one sample in a study of preoperative IRX-2 immunotherapy in early breast cancer. Sequencing was performed with immunoSEQ multiplex PCR; in TCRdb, only in-frame clones are kept and a portion is missing. This sample has tens of thousands of clones, with 75% to 85% found just once. Sample: lymph node tissue, taken after IRX-2 immunotherapy. The source of these receptors is a human donor with breast cancer. The CDR3 runs from the conserved cysteine through the conserved F or W. The order of the fields is D gene, V gene, clone size, J gene, CDR3 length, CDR3 protein, CDR3 DNA. D genes are given only for firm matches. Clone size is not always given. Where it is, it says once, few, many or a class for expanded clones.

d_gene: NA; v_gene: TRBV7-6; abundance: once; j_gene: TRBJ1-5; len: 15; CDR3aa: CASSKGDNSNQPQHF; CDR3nt: TGTGCCAGCAGCAAAGGGGACAATAGCAATCAGCCCCAGCATTTT
d_gene: NA; v_gene: TRBV6-8; abundance: NA; j_gene: TRBJ1-1; len: 14; CDR3aa: CASSYSTQNTEAFF; CDR3nt: TGTGCCAGCAGTTACTCGACACAGAACACTGAAGCTTTCTTT
d_gene: TRBD1; v_gene: TRBV19; abundance: NA; j_gene: TRBJ1-2; len: 13; CDR3aa: CASSSGQGWRYTF; CDR3nt: TGTGCCAGTAGCTCGGGACAGGGTTGGCGCTACACCTTC
d_gene: TRBD2; v_gene: TRBV6-8; abundance: NA; j_gene: TRBJ2-1; len: 15; CDR3aa: CAISKVGSGDDEQFF; CDR3nt: TGTGCCATCAGTAAAGTCGGTAGCGGGGATGATGAGCAGTTCTTC
d_gene: TRBD1; v_gene: TRBV11-3; abundance: once; j_gene: TRBJ2-7; len: 17; CDR3aa: CASSLRTGATRSYEQYF; CDR3nt: TGTGCCAGCAGCTTAAGGACAGGGGCGACCAGATCCTACGAGCAGTACTTC
d_gene: TRBD1; v_gene: TRBV7-7; abundance: NA; j_gene: TRBJ1-1; len: 17; CDR3aa: CASSQGVAGVLNTEAFF; CDR3nt: TGTGCCAGCAGCCAGGGGGTCGCGGGAGTCTTGAACACTGAAGCTTTCTTT
d_gene: NA; v_gene: TRBV11-3; abundance: NA; j_gene: TRBJ1-1; len: 14; CDR3aa: CASSLGHLNTEAFF; CDR3nt: TGTGCCAGCAGCTTAGGACACCTGAACACTGAAGCTTTCTTT
d_gene: NA; v_gene: TRBV11-3; abundance: NA; j_gene: TRBJ1-3; len: 16; CDR3aa: CASSFPGGGSGNTIYF; CDR3nt: TGTGCCAGCAGCTTCCCCGGGGGGGGTTCAGGAAACACCATATATTTT
d_gene: NA; v_gene: TRBV28; abundance: NA; j_gene: TRBJ1-4; len: 15; CDR3aa: CASSLYGATNEKLFF; CDR3nt: TGTGCCAGCAGTTTATATGGAGCAACTAATGAAAAACTGTTTTTT
d_gene: NA; v_gene: TRBV5-1; abundance: NA; j_gene: TRBJ2-3; len: 15; CDR3aa: CASSLTPEGTDTQYF; CDR3nt: TGCGCCAGCAGCTTGACCCCTGAAGGCACAGATACGCAGTATTTT
d_gene: TRBD1; v_gene: TRBV19; abundance: NA; j_gene: TRBJ1-6; len: 16; CDR3aa: CASSMKTGLDNSPLHF; CDR3nt: TGTGCCAGTAGTATGAAGACAGGGCTAGATAATTCACCCCTCCACTTT
d_gene: TRBD1; v_gene: TRBV6-8; abundance: NA; j_gene: TRBJ1-6; len: 15; CDR3aa: CASSYGYRGGESLHF; CDR3nt: TGTGCCAGCAGTTATGGGTACAGGGGAGGTGAATCCCTCCACTTT
d_gene: NA; v_gene: TRBV11-3; abundance: NA; j_gene: TRBJ2-7; len: 14; CDR3aa: CASSLGPLGYEQYF; CDR3nt: TGTGCCAGCAGCTTGGGGCCTCTCGGCTACGAGCAGTACTTC
d_gene: TRBD1; v_gene: TRBV11-3; abundance: NA; j_gene: TRBJ1-6; len: 16; CDR3aa: CASSDTRTGRTSPLHF; CDR3nt: TGTGCCAGCAGCGACACCAGGACAGGGAGGACTTCACCCCTCCACTTT
d_gene: NA; v_gene: TRBV29-1; abundance: NA; j_gene: TRBJ1-1; len: 13; CDR3aa: CSVEAQENTEAFF; CDR3nt: TGCAGCGTTGAAGCGCAGGAGAACACTGAAGCTTTCTTT
d_gene: TRBD1; v_gene: TRBV7-7; abundance: NA; j_gene: TRBJ1-1; len: 15; CDR3aa: CASSHPTGVNTEAFF; CDR3nt: TGTGCCAGCAGCCACCCCACAGGGGTGAACACTGAAGCTTTCTTT
d_gene: TRBD1; v_gene: TRBV6-8; abundance: NA; j_gene: TRBJ1-1; len: 13; CDR3aa: CASSSGQGKRSFF; CDR3nt: TGTGCCAGCAGTTCAGGACAGGGGAAGAGGTCTTTCTTT
d_gene: NA; v_gene: TRBV5-1; abundance: once; j_gene: TRBJ2-6; len: 17; CDR3aa: CASSLNIRGSGANVLTF; CDR3nt: TGCGCCAGCAGCTTAAACATACGGGGCTCTGGGGCCAACGTCCTGACTTTC
d_gene: TRBD1; v_gene: TRBV11-3; abundance: NA; j_gene: TRBJ2-5; len: 14; CDR3aa: CASSSRQGQETQYF; CDR3nt: TGTGCCAGCAGCAGCCGACAGGGTCAAGAGACCCAGTACTTC
d_gene: NA; v_gene: TRBV12-5; abundance: NA; j_gene: TRBJ2-1; len: 13; CDR3aa: CASRTGQRNEQFF; CDR3nt: TGTGCCAGCCGAACGGGACAAAGGAATGAGCAGTTCTTC